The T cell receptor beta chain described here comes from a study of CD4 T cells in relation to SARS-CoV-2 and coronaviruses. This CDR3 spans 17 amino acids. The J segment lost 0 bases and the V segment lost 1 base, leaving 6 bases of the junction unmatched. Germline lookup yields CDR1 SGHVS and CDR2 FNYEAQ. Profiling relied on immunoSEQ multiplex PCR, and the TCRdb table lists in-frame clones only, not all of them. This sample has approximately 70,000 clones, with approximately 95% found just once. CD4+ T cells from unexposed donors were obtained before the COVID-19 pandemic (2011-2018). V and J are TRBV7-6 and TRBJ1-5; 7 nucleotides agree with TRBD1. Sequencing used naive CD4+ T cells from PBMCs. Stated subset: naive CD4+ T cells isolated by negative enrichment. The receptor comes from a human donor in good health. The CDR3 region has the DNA TGTGCCAGCAGCTTAGGAGGGGGCGCGGTTAGCAATCAGCCCCAGCATTTT. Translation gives CASSLGGGAVSNQPQHF. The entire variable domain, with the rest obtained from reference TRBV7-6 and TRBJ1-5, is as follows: GAGVSQSPRYKVTKRGQDVALRCDPISGHVSLYWYRQALGQGPEFLTYFNYEAQQDKSGLPNDRFSAERPEGSISTLTIQRTEQRDSAMYRCASSLGGGAVSNQPQHFGDGTRLSIL.